This T cell receptor (beta chain) comes out of a study of cytomegalovirus exposure and HLA in healthy donors. Method: immunoSEQ multiplex PCR; TCRdb's copy keeps in-frame clones and lacks some. The data contain under 100,000 clones, approximately 96% of them singletons. V gave up 4 bases and J gave up 2 bases, with 11 bases separating them. The CDR3 is 14 residues long. In germline, CDR1 is SGHNT, CDR2 YYREEE (reference sequence). Concerning this clone itself: No antigen is known for it.

Overall study results and limits: TCR clusters originating in the first cohort tended to co-occur in the approximately 130 validation repertoires, according to a later analysis. In vitro data verified a few CMV-associated chains as specific for CMV antigens.

The V call is TRBV5-4, the J call TRBJ2-3, with D hard to call. The material sequenced was PBMCs. This clonotype was sampled from a man between 18 and 29 years old in good health and CMV-seronegative. CDR3 DNA: TGTGCCAGCAGCCCAAGCCGGGTCACAGATACGCAGTATTTT. The encoded protein is CASSPSRVTDTQYF. The complete variable domain, with remaining parts taken from reference TRBV5-4 and TRBJ2-3, reads ETGVTQSPTHLIKTRGQQVTLRCSSQSGHNTVSWYQQALGQGPQFIFQYYREEENGRGNFPPRFSGLQFPNYSSELNVNALELDDSALYLCASSPSRVTDTQYFGPGTRLTVL.